This T cell receptor beta chain appears in the sequencing data of a study of cytomegalovirus exposure and HLA in healthy donors. Study at large: Genotyping showed roughly 77% of over 350 donors falling in the Caucasian-associated ancestry cluster. Findings and limits, study-wide: As a later analysis revealed, the rate of TCR association differed by HLA locus, with DRB1 most and HLA-C fewest. The study found most TCR sequences rare, yet found some public TCRs in many donors.

Samples came from healthy bone marrow donors. PCR was performed using 60 Vbeta and 13 Jbeta primers. Assay used: immunoSEQ multiplex PCR; TCRdb lists only in-frame clones, some missing. The sample lists over 200,000 clones, 75% occurring once. Points on this clone: The antigen remains undetermined.

This clonotype was sampled from a woman in her twenties or thirties in good health and CMV-seronegative. Sequencing was performed on PBMCs.

The CDR3 here is CASSPSSREKLFF. In DNA form, the CDR3 reads TGTGCCAGCAGCCCATCCTCGAGGGAAAAACTGTTTTTT. This chain joins TRBV27 and TRBJ1-4; D gene uncertain. This CDR3 spans 13 amino acids. In germline, CDR1 is MNHEY, CDR2 SMNVEV (reference sequence). With 6 bases removed from V and 8 bases from J, the gap between germline ends came to 13 bases.